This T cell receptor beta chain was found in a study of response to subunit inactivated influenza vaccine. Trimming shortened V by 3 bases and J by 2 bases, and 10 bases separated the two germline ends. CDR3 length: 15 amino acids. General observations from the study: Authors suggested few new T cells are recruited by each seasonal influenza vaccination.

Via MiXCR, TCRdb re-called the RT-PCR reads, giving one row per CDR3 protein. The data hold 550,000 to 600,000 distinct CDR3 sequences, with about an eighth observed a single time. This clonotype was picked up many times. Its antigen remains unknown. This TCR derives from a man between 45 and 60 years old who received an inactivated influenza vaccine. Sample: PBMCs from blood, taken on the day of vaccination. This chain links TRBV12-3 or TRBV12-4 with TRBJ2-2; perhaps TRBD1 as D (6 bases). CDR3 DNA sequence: TGTGCCAGCAGTTTCAGGGGAATAAACACCGGGGAGCTGTTTTTT. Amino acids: CASSFRGINTGELFF.